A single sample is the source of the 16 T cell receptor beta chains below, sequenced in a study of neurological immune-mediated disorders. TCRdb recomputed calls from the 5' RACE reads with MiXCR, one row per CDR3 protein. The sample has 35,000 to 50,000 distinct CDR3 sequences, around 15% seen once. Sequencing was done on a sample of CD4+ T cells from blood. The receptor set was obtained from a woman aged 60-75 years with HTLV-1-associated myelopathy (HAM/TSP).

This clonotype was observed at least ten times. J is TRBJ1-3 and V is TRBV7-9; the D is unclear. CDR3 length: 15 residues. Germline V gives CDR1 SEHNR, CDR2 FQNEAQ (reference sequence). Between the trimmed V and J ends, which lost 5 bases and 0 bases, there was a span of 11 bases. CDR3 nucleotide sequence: TGTGCCAGCAGCCAGACGTTCGTCTCTGGAAACACCATATATTTT. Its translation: CASSQTFVSGNTIYF.

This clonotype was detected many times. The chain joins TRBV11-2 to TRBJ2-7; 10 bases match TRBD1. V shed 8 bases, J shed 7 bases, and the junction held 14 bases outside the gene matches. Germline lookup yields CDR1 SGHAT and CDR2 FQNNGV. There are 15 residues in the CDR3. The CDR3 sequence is CASGFNSRTGGEQYF. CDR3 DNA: TGTGCCAGCGGATTTAATTCCCGGACAGGGGGAGAGCAGTACTTC.

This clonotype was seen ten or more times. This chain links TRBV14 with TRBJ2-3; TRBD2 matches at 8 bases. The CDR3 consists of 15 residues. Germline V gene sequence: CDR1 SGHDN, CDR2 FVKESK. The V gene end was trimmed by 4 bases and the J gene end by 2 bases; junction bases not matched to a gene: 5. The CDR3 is CASSLLAGITDTQYF. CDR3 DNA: TGTGCCAGCAGCCTCTTAGCGGGGATCACAGATACGCAGTATTTT.

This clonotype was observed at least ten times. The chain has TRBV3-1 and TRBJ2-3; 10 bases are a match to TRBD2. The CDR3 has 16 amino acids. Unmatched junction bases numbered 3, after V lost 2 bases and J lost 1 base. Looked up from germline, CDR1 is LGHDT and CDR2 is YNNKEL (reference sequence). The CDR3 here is CASSQSLAGGTDTQYF. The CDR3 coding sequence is TGTGCCAGCAGCCAATCTCTAGCGGGGGGCACAGATACGCAGTATTTT.

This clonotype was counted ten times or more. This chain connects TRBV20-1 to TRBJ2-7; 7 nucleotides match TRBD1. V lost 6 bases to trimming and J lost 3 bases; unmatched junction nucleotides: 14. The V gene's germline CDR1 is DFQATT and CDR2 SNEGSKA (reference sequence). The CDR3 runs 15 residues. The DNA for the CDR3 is TGCAGTGCCCTCGTGGGGAACAGGGGAGACTACGAGCAGTACTTC. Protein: CSALVGNRGDYEQYF.

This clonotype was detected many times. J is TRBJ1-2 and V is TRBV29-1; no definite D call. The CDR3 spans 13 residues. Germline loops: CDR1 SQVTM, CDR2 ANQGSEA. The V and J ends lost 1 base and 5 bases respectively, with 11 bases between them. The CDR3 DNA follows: TGCAGCGTTGAAGGCCTTCGGGCTTATGGCTACACCTTC. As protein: CSVEGLRAYGYTF.

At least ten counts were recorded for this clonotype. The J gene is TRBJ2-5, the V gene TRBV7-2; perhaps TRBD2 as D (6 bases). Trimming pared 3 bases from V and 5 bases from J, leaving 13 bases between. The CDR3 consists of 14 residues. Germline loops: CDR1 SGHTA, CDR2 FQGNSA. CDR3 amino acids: CASSFGAGLETQYF. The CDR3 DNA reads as TGTGCCAGCAGCTTTGGGGCGGGGTTGGAGACCCAGTACTTC.

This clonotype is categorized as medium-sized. CDR3 DNA sequence: TGTGCCAGCAGGCCCCTGGGAGGGGGCAACACTGAAGCTTTCTTT. This encodes CASRPLGGGNTEAFF. The J gene is TRBJ1-1, the V gene TRBV12-3 or TRBV12-4, with 7 bases fitting TRBD1. This CDR3 has 15 amino acids. J gave up 2 bases and V 6 bases, and 9 bases lay outside the gene matches.

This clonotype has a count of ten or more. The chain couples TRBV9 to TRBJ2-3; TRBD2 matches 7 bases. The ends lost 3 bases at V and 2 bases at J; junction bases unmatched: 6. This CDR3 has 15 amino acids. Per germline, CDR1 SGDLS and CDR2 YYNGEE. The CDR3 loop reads CASSAPSGPTDTQYF. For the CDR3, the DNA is TGTGCCAGCAGCGCACCTAGCGGACCCACAGATACGCAGTATTTT. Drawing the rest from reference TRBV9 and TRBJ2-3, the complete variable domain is DSGVTQTPKHLITATGQRVTLRCSPRSGDLSVYWYQQSLDQGLQFLIQYYNGEERAKGNILERFSAQQFPDLHSELNLSSLELGDSALYFCASSAPSGPTDTQYFGPGTRLTVL.

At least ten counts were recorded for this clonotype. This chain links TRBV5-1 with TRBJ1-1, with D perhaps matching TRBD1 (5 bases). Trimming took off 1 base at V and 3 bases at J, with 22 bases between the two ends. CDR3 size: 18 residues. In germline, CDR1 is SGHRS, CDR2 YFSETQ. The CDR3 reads CASSLLAEGLGRDTEAFF. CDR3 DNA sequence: TGCGCCAGCAGCTTGTTGGCAGAGGGGCTTGGGCGGGACACTGAAGCTTTCTTT. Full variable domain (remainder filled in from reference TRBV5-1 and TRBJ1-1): KAGVTQTPRYLIKTRGQQVTLSCSPISGHRSVSWYQQTPGQGLQFLFEYFSETQRNKGNFPGRFSGRQFSNSRSEMNVSTLELGDSALYLCASSLLAEGLGRDTEAFFGQGTRLTVV.

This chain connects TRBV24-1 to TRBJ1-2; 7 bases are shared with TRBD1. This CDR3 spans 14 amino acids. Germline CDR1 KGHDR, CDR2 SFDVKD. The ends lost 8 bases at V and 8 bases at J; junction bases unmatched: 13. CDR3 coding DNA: TGTGCCACCACCTCAGGGGGACGACAAGGGGGCTACACCTTC. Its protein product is CATTSGGRQGGYTF.

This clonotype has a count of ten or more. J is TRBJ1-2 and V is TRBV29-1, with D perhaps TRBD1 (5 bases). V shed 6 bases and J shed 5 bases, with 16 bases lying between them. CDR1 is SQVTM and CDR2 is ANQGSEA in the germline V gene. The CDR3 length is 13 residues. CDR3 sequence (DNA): TGCAGCGTAGTCCGGGACCTGGGGTATGGCTACACCTTC. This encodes CSVVRDLGYGYTF.

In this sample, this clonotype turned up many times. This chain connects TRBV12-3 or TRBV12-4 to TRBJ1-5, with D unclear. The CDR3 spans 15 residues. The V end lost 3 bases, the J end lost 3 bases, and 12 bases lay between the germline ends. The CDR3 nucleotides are TGTGCCAGCAGTTTTTCGGGCGATGACAATCAGCCCCAGCATTTT. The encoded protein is CASSFSGDDNQPQHF.

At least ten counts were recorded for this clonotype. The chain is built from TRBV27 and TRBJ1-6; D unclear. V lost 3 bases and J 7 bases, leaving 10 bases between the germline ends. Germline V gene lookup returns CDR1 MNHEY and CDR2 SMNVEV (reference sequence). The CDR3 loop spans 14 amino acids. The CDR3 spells CASSLRGNNSPLHF. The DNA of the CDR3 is TGTGCCAGCAGTTTGCGGGGTAACAATTCACCCCTCCACTTT.

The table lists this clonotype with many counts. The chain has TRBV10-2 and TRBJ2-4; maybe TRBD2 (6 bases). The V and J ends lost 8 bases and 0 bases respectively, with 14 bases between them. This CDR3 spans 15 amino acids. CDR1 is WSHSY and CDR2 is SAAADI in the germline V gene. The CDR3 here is CASGDSGLAKNIQYF. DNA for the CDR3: TGCGCCAGCGGGGACTCAGGTTTAGCCAAAAACATTCAGTACTTC.

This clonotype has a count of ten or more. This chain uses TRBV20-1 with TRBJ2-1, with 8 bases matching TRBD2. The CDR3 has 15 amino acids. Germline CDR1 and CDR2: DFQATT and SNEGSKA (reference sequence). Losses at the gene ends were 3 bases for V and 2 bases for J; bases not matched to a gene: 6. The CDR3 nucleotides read TGCAGTGCTAGCCGGGGGGGGGGACCCTACAATGAGCAGTTCTTC. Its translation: CSASRGGGPYNEQFF.